This T cell receptor (beta chain) was recorded in a study of T-cell memory formation after mild COVID-19. Turning to the study itself: Each donor largely had its own TCR clusters.

TCRdb itself ran the 5' RACE reads through MiXCR, one entry per CDR3 protein. This sample has 500,000 to 600,000 distinct CDR3 sequences, with roughly 18% found just once. Germline lookup yields CDR1 SGHRS and CDR2 YFSETQ. The V end lost 5 bases, the J end lost 5 bases, and 13 bases lay between the germline ends. This CDR3 is built from 13 residues. This clonotype was seen more than once but under ten times. The V call is TRBV5-1, the J call TRBJ2-5; D perhaps matches TRBD1 (5 bases). This receptor was obtained from an adult woman who had mild COVID-19 (a few samples of this study predate the infection). Cell type and time point are not known. The material sequenced was PBMCs or a T cell subset sorted from them (not recorded which). The CDR3 loop is CASRSGIAETQYF. The CDR3 DNA reads as TGCGCCAGCAGATCAGGGATAGCCGAGACCCAGTACTTC.